This T cell receptor beta chain was documented in a study of blood T cell repertoires in COVID-19. Whole-study context: The samples span acute and convalescent COVID-19 from the United States, Italy and Spain.

This CDR3 region has 13 residues. Germline V gene sequence: CDR1 MNHEY, CDR2 SVGAGI. Germline trimming cut 6 bases from V and 11 bases from J; bases unmatched to any gene: 9. Original methodology: Cell counts per sample came from amplifying reference gene primers. TCRdb's table, derived via immunoSEQ multiplex PCR, lists solely in-frame clones and lacks some. The D gene and trimming were derived from the DNA, and the V and J assignments and clone size from that table. The sample has some 300,000 clones, around nine tenths seen once. This receptor was obtained from a woman aged 50 to 60 who had been exposed to COVID-19. This chain uses TRBV6-5 with TRBJ1-4; TRBD1 matches at 7 bases. The sequenced material came from PBMCs or T cells enriched from blood (not recorded which). The CDR3 sequence is CASRNPTGNKLFF. Written as DNA, the CDR3 is TGTGCCAGCAGAAACCCGACAGGGAATAAACTGTTTTTT.